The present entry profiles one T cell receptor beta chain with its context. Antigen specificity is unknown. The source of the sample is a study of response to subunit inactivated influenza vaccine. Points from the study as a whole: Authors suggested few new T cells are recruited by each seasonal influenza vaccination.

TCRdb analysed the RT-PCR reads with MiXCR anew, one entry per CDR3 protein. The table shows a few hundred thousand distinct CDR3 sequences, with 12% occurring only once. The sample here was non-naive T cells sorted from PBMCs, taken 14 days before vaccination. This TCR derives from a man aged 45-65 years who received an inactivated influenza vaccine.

As DNA, the CDR3 is TGTGCCAGCAGCGACGGGACTATCGAGACCCAGTACTTC. Translated, it gives CASSDGTIETQYF. V and J are TRBV9 and TRBJ2-5, with TRBD2 identical over 7 bases. Losses at the gene ends were 3 bases for V and 5 bases for J; bases not matched to a gene: 4. CDR1 is SGDLS and CDR2 is YYNGEE in the germline V gene. CDR3 length equals 13 residues.